Given below is one T cell receptor beta chain in context. V lost 4 bases and J lost 6, with 9 bases in between. The CDR3 extends over 13 amino acids. Looked up from germline, CDR1 is SGHTA and CDR2 is FQGNSA. Method: immunoSEQ multiplex PCR; TCRdb's copy keeps in-frame clones and lacks some. The data hold 260,000 or so clones, with nearly 90% observed a single time. The data were obtained in a study of blood T cell repertoires in COVID-19. This TCR was sampled from a young man with active or convalescent COVID-19. The rearrangement uses TRBV7-2 and TRBJ2-2; a possible D gene is TRBD1 (5 bases). Specimen: peripheral blood. The CDR3 protein is CASSSPGSGELFF. The CDR3 bases are TGTGCCAGCAGCTCACCAGGGTCCGGGGAGCTGTTTTTT.